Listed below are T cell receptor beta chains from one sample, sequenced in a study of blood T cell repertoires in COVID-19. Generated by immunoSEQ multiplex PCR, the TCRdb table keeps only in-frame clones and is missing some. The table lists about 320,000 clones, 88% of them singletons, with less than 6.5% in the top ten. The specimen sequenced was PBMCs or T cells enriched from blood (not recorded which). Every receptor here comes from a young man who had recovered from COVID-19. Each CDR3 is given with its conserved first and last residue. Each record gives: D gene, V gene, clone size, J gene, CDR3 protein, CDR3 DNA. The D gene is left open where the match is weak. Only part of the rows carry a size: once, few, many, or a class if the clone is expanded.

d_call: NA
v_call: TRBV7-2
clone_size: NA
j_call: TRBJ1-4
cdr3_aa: CASSWGATNEKLFF
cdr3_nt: TGTGCCAGCAGCTGGGGAGCAACTAATGAAAAACTGTTTTTT

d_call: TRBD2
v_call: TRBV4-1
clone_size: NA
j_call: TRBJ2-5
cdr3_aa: CASSQSGGAIRETQYF
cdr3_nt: TGCGCCAGCAGCCAGAGCGGGGGGGCAATTAGAGAGACCCAGTACTTC

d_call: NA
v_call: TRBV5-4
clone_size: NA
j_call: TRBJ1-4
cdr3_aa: CASSLSGDNEKLFF
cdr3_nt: TGTGCCAGCAGCTTGAGTGGAGATAATGAAAAACTGTTTTTT

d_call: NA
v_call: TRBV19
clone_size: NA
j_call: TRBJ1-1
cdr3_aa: CASSAGRMNTEAFF
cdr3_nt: TGTGCCAGTAGTGCGGGACGGATGAACACTGAAGCTTTCTTT

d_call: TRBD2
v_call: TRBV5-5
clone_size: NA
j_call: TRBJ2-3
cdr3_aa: CASSSLAGGPTDTQYF
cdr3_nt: TGTGCCAGCAGCTCGCTAGCGGGGGGGCCAACAGATACGCAGTATTTT

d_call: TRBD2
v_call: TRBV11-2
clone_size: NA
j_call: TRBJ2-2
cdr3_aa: CASSHGLAGVTGELFF
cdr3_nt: TGTGCCAGCAGCCACGGACTAGCGGGGGTAACCGGGGAGCTGTTTTTT

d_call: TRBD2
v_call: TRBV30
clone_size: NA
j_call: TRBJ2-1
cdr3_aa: CAWRVLAGVNSYNEQFF
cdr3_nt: TGTGCCTGGAGGGTACTAGCGGGGGTTAACTCCTACAATGAGCAGTTCTTC

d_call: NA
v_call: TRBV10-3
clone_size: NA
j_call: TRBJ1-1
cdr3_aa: CAISDLQGHTEAFF
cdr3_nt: TGTGCCATCAGCGACCTACAGGGTCACACTGAAGCTTTCTTT

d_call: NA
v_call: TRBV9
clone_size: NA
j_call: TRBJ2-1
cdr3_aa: CASAHPLIASSYNEQFF
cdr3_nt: TGTGCCAGCGCGCACCCCCTCATAGCGAGCTCCTACAATGAGCAGTTCTTC

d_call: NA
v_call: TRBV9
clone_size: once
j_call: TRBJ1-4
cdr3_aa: CASKATGSSEKLFF
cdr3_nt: TGTGCCAGCAAAGCTACAGGCTCTTCCGAAAAACTGTTTTTT

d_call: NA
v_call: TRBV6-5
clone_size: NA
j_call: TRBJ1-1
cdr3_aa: CASSYAGIMNTEAFF
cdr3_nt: TGTGCCAGCAGTTACGCAGGGATAATGAACACTGAAGCTTTCTTT

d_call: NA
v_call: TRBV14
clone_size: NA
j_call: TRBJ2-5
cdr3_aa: CASSQVTSPYQETQYF
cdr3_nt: TGTGCCAGCAGCCAAGTCACTAGTCCGTACCAAGAGACCCAGTACTTC

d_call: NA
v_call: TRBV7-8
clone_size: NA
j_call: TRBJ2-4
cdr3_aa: CASSPGMPKNIQYF
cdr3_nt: TGTGCCAGCAGCCCCGGGATGCCTAAAAACATTCAGTACTTC

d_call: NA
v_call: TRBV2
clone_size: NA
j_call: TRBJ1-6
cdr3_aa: CASSESLRGGSPLHF
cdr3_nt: TGTGCCAGCAGTGAATCCCTACGGGGAGGTTCACCCCTCCACTTT

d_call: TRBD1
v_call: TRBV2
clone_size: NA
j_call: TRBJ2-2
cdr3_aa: CARGTGTGGTGELFF
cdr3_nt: TGTGCCAGGGGAACCGGGACAGGGGGCACCGGGGAGCTGTTTTTT

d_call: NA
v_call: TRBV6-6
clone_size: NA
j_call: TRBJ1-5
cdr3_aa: CASSLRSNQPQHF
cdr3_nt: TGTGCCAGCAGTTTACGGTCCAATCAGCCCCAGCATTTT

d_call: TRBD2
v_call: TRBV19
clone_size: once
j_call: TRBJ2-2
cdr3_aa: CASTPSLAGSATGELFF
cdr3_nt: TGTGCCAGTACCCCCTCTTTAGCGGGCTCAGCCACCGGGGAGCTGTTTTTT

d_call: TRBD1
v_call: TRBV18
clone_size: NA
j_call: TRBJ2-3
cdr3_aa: CASSREIQGATDTQYF
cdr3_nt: TGTGCCAGCTCACGAGAAATACAGGGGGCGACAGATACGCAGTATTTT

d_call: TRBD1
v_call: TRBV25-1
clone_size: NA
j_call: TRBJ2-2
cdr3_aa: CASRGPRDRRNTGELFF
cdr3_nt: TGTGCCAGCAGGGGCCCTCGGGACAGGAGGAACACCGGGGAGCTGTTTTTT

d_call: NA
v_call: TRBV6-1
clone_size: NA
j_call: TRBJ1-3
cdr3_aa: CASSEAIGVGRGNTIYF
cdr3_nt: TGTGCCAGCAGTGAAGCCATCGGGGTCGGAAGGGGAAACACCATATATTTT

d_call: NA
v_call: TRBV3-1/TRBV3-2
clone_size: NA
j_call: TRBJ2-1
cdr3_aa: CASSQGGGAYEQFF
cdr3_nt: TGTGCCAGCAGCCAAGGAGGGGGGGCCTATGAGCAGTTCTTC

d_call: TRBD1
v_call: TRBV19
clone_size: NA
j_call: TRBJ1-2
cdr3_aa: CATRTGKDYGYTF
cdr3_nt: TGTGCCACCCGGACAGGAAAGGACTATGGCTACACCTTC

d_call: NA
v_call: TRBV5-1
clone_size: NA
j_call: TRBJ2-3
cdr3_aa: CASSMVPEGTDTQYF
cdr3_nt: TGCGCCAGCAGCATGGTCCCGGAGGGCACAGATACGCAGTATTTT

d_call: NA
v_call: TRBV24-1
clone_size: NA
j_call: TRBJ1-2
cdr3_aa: CATSPGITNYGYTF
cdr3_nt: TGTGCCACCAGTCCGGGGATAACTAACTATGGCTACACCTTC

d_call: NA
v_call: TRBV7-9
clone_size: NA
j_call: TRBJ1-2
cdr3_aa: CASSSVLRETSYGYTF
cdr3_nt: TGTGCCAGCAGCTCCGTCCTGAGGGAGACATCCTATGGCTACACCTTC

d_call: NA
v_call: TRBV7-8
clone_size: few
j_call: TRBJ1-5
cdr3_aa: CASSLAQGDQPQHF
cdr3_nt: TGTGCCAGCAGCTTAGCGCAGGGCGATCAGCCCCAGCATTTT

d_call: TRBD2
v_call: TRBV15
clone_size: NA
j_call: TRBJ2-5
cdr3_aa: CATSSEILTSGQETQYF
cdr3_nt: TGTGCCACCAGCAGCGAAATCCTGACTAGCGGCCAAGAGACCCAGTACTTC

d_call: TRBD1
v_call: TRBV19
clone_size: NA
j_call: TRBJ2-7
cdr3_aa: CASSYHRDRGLEQYF
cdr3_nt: TGTGCCAGTAGTTACCACCGGGACAGGGGATTAGAGCAGTACTTC

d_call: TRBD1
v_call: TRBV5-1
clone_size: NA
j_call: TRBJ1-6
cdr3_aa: CASSDDGRQGNSPLHF
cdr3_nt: TGCGCCAGCAGCGACGACGGAAGACAGGGAAATTCACCCCTCCACTTT

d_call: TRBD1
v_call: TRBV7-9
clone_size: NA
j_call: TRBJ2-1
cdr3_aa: CASSLHSGTGGYEQFF
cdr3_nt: TGTGCCAGCAGCTTGCACTCCGGGACAGGGGGGTATGAGCAGTTCTTC

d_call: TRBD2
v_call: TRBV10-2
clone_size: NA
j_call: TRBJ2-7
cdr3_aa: CASSDLGRGWHYEQYF
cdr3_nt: TGCGCCAGCAGTGATCTGGGGCGGGGGTGGCACTACGAGCAGTACTTC

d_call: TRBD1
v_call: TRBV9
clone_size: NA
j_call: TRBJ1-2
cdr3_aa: CASSDGTGHGYTF
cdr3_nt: TGTGCCAGCAGCGATGGGACAGGGCATGGCTACACCTTC

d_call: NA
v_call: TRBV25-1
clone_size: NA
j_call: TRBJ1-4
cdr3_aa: CASREQGESEKLFF
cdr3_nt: TGTGCCAGCAGGGAACAGGGTGAAAGTGAAAAACTGTTTTTT

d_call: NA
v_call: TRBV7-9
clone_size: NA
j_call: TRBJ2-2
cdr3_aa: CASSFSSSSSGELFF
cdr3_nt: TGTGCCAGCAGCTTTTCATCATCGAGCTCCGGGGAGCTGTTTTTT

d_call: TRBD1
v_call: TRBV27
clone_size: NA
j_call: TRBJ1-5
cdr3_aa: CASSPRPGTGDQPQHF
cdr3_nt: TGTGCCAGCAGTCCACGGCCCGGGACAGGGGATCAGCCCCAGCATTTT

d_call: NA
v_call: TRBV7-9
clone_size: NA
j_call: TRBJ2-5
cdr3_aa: CASSLVAVKETQYF
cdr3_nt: TGTGCCAGCAGCTTAGTGGCAGTTAAAGAGACCCAGTACTTC

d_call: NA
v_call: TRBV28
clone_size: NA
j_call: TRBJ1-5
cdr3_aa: CASSDQARSDQPQHF
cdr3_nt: TGTGCCAGCAGTGACCAGGCCCGCAGTGACCAGCCCCAGCATTTT

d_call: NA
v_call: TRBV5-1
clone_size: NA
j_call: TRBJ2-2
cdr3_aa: CASSFPRQGGPGELFF
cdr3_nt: TGCGCCAGCAGCTTCCCAAGACAGGGAGGTCCCGGGGAGCTGTTTTTT

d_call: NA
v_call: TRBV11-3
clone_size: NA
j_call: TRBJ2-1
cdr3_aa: CASSPKTQGNNEQFF
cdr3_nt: TGTGCCAGCAGCCCGAAGACTCAGGGAAACAATGAGCAGTTCTTC

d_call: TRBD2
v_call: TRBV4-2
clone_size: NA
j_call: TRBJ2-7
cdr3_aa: CASSQEPRGGGYEQYF
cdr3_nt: TGTGCCAGCAGCCAAGAGCCGCGCGGGGGGGGCTACGAGCAGTACTTC

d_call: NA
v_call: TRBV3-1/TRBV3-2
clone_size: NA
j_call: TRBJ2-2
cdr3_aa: CASSQDRSYYTGELFF
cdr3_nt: TGTGCCAGCAGCCAAGATAGGAGCTATTACACCGGGGAGCTGTTTTTT

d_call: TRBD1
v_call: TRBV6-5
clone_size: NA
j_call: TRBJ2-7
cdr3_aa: CASQGDSYEQYF
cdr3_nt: TGTGCCAGCCAGGGGGACTCCTACGAGCAGTACTTC

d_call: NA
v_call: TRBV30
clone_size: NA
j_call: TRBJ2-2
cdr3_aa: CAWRNSRVRTGELFF
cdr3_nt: TGTGCCTGGAGGAACTCCCGGGTCCGAACCGGGGAGCTGTTTTTT

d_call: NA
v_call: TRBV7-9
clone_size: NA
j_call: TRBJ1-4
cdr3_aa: CASSPVPIPGNEKLFF
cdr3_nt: TGTGCCAGCAGCCCAGTACCCATTCCAGGGAATGAAAAACTGTTTTTT

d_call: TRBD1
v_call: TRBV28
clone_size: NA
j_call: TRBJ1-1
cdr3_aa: CASTSPGQGLKAFF
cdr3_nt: TGTGCCAGCACCTCACCCGGACAGGGACTGAAAGCTTTCTTT

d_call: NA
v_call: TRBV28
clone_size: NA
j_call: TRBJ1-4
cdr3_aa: CASSLIGVGGEKLFF
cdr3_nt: TGTGCCAGCAGTTTAATCGGGGTGGGGGGTGAAAAACTGTTTTTT